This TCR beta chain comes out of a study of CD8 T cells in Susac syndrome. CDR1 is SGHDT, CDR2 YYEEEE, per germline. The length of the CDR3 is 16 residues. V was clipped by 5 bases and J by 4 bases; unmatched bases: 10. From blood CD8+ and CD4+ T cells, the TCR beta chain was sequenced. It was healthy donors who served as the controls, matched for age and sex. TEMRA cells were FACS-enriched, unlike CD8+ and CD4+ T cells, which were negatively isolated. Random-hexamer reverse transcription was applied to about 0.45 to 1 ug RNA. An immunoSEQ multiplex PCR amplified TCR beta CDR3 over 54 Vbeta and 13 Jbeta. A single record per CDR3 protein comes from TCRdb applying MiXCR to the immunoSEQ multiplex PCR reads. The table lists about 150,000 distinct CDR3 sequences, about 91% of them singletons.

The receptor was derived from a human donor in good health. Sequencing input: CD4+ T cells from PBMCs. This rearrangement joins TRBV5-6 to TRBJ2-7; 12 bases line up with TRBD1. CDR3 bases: TGTGCCAGCAGTTTACCCCCGGGACAGGGGGCGTACGAGCAGTACTTC. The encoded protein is CASSLPPGQGAYEQYF.